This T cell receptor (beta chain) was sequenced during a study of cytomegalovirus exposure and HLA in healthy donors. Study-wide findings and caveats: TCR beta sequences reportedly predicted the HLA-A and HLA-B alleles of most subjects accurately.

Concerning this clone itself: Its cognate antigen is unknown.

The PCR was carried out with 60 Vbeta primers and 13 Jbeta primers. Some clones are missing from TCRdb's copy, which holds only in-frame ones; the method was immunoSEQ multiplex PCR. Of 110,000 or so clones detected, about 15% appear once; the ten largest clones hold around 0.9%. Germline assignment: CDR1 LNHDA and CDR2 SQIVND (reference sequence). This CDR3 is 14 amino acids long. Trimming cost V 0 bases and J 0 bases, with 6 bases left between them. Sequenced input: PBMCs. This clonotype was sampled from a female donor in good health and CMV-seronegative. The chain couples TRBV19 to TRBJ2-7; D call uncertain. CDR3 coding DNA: TGTGCCAGTAGTATAGAAGCGAGCTCCTACGAGCAGTACTTC. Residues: CASSIEASSYEQYF.